This record concerns one TCR beta chain sequence. This clonotype was detected only a few times. Its binding antigen is unknown. It has no much larger one-base neighbor in the sample; base qualities were not kept. V is clipped by 9 bases and J by 0 bases, and the sequence between their germline boundaries is 4 bases long. From its cysteine to its phenylalanine, the CDR3 spans 11 amino acids. The retained sequence is limited to the CDR3, 33 bases, with the frame set at the first base. CDR1 and CDR2, per the germline V gene (reference sequence), are LNHDA and SQIVND. This entry comes from a study of T cells in Graves' hyperthyroidism and ophthalmopathy (dated 2019 in TCRdb). Turning to the overall study: Peripheral blood samples were taken at the time of initial diagnosis, prior to any treatment. A discovery cohort of about a hundred patients, 43 with Graves' ophthalmopathy and approximately 60 with stable Graves' hyperthyroidism, was used to find distinguishing TCR V-J signatures. Prospective prediction of ophthalmopathy was tested in an independent validation cohort of some 20 hyperthyroidism patients and 17 patients who later progressed to ophthalmopathy. The 75 to 100 discovery patients were randomly split 7:3 into training and test sets. In addition, the study compared T-cell repertoires in thyroid tissue and in blood from five or six Graves' hyperthyroidism patients. After sampling, hyperthyroidism patients received methimazole starting at 30 mg daily, and ophthalmopathy patients received high-dose intravenous methylprednisolone. According to the paper, TCR Vbeta CDR3 sequencing was carried out on approximately 140 peripheral blood samples, which came from over 40 ophthalmopathy, roughly 75 hyperthyroidism and about 17 progressor patients. General conclusions and limits of the study: Ophthalmopathy was separated from stable hyperthyroidism by a 13 V-J signature model, with about 88% sensitivity and about 81% specificity obtained in cross-validation and 80%/75% obtained in testing. No statistical method was used to set the sample size in advance, and investigators knew the group allocation. Most expanded thyroid clonotypes (frequency above 0.001) were also found in blood, which suggests that blood repertoires may mirror thyroid immune responses. In validation, the model predicted progression to ophthalmopathy a median of approximately 6.6 months before onset, with about 71% sensitivity and about 75% specificity.

Graves' hyperthyroidism was defined as stable when no progression to ophthalmopathy occurred over 18 months of follow-up. Hyperthyroidism patients were newly diagnosed, had a disease duration of under 2 months, and were aged 18 to 65 years. Any patient with an uncontrolled infection, another autoimmune disease, pregnancy or lactation was excluded. Clinical symptoms, serum thyroxine and TRAb, thyroid ultrasound, and orbital computed tomography formed the basis for the diagnoses. PBMCs were separated from roughly 10 ml of fresh peripheral blood using Ficoll-Paque density gradient centrifugation. Total RNA was extracted with Trizol reagent, and quality was checked on an Agilent 2100 Bioanalyzer. The TCR beta CDR3 regions were amplified from RNA transcripts. The first round of RT-PCR for the TCR CDR3 was performed with the HTBI primer set and the Qiagen OneStep RT-PCR kit. A second multiplex PCR round built the libraries, followed by size selection and purification. Sequencing of the libraries was done on an Illumina HiSeq2000 using paired-end 100 bp reads. Per the source publication's procedure: SOAPnuke was used to process the raw data, removing reads that contained adapters or uncalled bases, had a mean Phred below 15, or lacked an exact match to the constant primer or identifier. High-quality paired reads were merged with COPE v1.2.5, and unique nucleotide sequences were defined as clonotypes. MiTCR v1.1 was used to align the clonotypes against IMGT TRBV, TRBD and TRBJ reference segments. The analysis was restricted to V-J combinations with a frequency above 0.0001, which together covered 99.2% of the repertoires. The TCS score was defined as F50 (clonal expansion) divided by E x V (chaos), with BLOSUM62-based TCRdist calculated between CDR3 peptides within each V-J. Welch's t-statistics and random forest reduced 500 to 650 V-J features to 13, which were used in a naive Bayes classifier (R e1071). The public reads were run again by TCRdb, first through fastp at Q25 and then through MiXCR, and only productive beta chains were kept. Identical CDR3 proteins give one entry, which carries the most common genes and DNA. TCRdb's processing, not the authors' own work, is the source of the V and J calls. The sample records about 420,000 distinct CDR3 sequences, roughly 13% of which are singletons. The ten biggest clones cover less than 6.5% of the sample.

The chain links TRBV19 with TRBJ2-3, with the D gene uncertain. The receptor was derived from a woman aged 18-29 years with Graves' hyperthyroidism. Sequenced sample: blood. The CDR3 in this case is CARSSTDTQYF. At the DNA level, the sequence is TGTGCCAGGTCTAGCACAGATACGCAGTATTTT.